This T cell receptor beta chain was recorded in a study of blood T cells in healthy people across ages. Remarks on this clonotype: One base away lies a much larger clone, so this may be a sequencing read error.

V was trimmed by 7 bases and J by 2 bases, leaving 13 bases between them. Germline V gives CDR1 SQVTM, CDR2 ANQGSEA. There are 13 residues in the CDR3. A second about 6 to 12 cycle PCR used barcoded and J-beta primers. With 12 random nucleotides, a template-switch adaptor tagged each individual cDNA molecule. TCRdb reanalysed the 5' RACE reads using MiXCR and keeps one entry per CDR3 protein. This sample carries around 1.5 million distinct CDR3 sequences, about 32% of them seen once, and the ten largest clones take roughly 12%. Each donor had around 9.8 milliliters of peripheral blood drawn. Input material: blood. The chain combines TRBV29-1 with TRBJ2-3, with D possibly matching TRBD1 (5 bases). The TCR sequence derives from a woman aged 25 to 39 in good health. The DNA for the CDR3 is TGCAGCGCCTCAGGGAAGATCACAGATACGCAGTATTTT. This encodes CSASGKITDTQYF.